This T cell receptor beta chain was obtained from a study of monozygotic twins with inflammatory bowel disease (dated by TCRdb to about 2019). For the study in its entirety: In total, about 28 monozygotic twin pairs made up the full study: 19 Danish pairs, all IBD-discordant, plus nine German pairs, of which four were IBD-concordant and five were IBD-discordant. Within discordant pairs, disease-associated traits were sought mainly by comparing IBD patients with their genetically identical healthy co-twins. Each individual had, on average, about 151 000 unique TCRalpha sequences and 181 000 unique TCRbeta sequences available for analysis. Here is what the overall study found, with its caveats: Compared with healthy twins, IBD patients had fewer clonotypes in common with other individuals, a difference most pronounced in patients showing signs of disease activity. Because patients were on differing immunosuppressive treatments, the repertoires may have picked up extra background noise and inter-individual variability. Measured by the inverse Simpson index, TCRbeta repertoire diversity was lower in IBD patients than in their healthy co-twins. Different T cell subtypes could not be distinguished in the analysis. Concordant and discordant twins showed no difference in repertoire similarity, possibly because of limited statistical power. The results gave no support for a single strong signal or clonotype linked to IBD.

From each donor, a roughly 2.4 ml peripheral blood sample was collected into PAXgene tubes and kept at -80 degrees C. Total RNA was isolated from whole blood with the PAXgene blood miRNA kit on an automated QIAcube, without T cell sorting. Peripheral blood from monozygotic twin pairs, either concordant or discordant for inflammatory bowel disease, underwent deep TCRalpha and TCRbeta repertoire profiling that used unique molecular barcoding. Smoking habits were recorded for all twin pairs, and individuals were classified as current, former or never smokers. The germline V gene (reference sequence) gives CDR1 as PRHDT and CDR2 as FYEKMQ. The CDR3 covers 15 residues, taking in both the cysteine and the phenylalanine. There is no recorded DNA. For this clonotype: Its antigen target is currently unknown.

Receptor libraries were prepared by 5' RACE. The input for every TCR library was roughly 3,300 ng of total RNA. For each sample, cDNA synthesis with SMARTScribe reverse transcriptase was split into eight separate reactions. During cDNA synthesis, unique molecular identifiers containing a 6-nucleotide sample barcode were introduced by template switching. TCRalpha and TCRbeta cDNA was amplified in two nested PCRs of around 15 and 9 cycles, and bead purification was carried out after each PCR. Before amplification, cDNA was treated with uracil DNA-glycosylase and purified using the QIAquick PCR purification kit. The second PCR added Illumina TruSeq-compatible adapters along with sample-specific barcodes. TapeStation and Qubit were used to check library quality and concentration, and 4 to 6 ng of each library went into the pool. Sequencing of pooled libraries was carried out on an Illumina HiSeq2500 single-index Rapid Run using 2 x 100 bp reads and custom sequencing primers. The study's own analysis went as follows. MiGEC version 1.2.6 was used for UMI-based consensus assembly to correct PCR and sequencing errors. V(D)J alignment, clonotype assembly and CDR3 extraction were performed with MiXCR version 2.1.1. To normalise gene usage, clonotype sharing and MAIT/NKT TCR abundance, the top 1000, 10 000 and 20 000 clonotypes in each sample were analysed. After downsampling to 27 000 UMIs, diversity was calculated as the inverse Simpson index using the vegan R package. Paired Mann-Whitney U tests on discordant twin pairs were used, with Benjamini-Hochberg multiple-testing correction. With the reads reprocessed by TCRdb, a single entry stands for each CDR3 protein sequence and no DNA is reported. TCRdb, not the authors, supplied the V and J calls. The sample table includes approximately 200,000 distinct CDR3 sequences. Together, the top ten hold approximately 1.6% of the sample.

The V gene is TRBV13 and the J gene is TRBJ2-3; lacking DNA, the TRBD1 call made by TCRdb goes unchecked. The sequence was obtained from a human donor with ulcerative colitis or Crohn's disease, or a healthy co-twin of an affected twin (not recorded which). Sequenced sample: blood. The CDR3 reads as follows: CASSRGQTSTDTQYF.